The TCR beta chain described here comes from a study of blood T cell repertoires in COVID-19. Assay: immunoSEQ multiplex PCR; the TCRdb copy retains only in-frame clones and omits some. Among 140,000 to 150,000 clones listed, almost 90% were seen once. Germline V gives CDR1 WNHNN, CDR2 SYGVQD (reference sequence). Trimming cost V 8 bases and J 6 bases, with 8 bases left between them. The CDR3 has 11 residues. The chain joins TRBV10-1 to TRBJ2-1; D ambiguous. Sequences were obtained from peripheral blood. The receptor's source is a human donor in a cohort sampled during active COVID-19. As DNA, the CDR3 is TGCGCCAGCTCCCCCGGCAATGAGCAGTTCTTC. Encoded protein: CASSPGNEQFF.